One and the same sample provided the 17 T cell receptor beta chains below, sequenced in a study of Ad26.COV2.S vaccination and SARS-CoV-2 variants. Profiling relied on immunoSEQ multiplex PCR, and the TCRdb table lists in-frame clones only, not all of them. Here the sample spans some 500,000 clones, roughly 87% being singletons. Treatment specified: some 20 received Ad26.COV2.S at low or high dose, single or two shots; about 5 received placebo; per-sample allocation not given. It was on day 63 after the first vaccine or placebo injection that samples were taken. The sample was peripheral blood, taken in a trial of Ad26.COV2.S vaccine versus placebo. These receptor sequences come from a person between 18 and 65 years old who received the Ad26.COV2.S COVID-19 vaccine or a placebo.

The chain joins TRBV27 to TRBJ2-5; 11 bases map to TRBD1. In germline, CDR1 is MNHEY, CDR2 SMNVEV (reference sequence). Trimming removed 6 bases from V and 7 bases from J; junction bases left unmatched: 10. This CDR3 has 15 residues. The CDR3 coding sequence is TGTGCCAGCAGCTCCGGGACAGGGGGATTGGGGACCCAGTACTTC. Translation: CASSSGTGGLGTQYF.

In DNA form, the CDR3 reads TGTGCCAGCAGCCAAGGTCAGGGTCGTGGCACTGAAGCTTTCTTT. It is translated as CASSQGQGRGTEAFF. This chain joins TRBV14 and TRBJ1-1, with D tentatively TRBD1 (5 bases). This CDR3 region has 15 residues. With 1 base removed from V and 4 bases from J, the gap between germline ends came to 13 bases. Per the germline V gene, CDR1 is SGHDN and CDR2 is FVKESK.

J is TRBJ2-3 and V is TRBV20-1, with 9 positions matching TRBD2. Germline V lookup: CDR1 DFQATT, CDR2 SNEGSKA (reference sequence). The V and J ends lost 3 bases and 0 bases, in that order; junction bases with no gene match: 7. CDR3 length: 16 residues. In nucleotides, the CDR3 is TGCAGTGCTAGTGCTAGCGGGATTACTAGCACAGATACGCAGTATTTT. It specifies CSASASGITSTDTQYF.

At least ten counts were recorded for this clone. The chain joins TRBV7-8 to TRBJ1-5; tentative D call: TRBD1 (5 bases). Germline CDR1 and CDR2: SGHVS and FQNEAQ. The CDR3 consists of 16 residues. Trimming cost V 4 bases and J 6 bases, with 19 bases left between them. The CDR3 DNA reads TGTGCCAGCAGCTGGGGGGGGGACCTCAGGGTTCAGCCCCAGCATTTT. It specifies CASSWGGDLRVQPQHF.

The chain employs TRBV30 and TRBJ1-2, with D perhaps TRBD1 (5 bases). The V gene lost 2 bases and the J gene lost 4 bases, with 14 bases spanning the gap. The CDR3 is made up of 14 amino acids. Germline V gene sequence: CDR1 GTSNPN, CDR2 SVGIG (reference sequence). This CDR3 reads CAWSSGPHFYGYTF. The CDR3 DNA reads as TGTGCCTGGAGTTCAGGGCCCCACTTCTATGGCTACACCTTC.

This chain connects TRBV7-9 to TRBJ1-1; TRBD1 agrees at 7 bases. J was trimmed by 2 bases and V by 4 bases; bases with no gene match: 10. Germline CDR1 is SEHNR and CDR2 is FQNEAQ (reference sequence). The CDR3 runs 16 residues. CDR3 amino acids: CASSSDAWDSNTEAFF. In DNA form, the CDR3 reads TGTGCCAGCAGCTCAGATGCTTGGGACAGCAACACTGAAGCTTTCTTT.

The CDR3 loop reads CAIKPGGVLGTEAFF. The CDR3 DNA follows: TGTGCCATTAAACCCGGGGGGGTGTTAGGCACTGAAGCTTTCTTT. This chain uses TRBV27 with TRBJ1-1; tentative D call: TRBD1 (5 bases). Germline V gives CDR1 MNHEY, CDR2 SMNVEV (reference sequence). V was clipped by 10 bases and J by 4 bases, with 22 bases between them. CDR3 length: 15 amino acids.

As DNA, the CDR3 is TGTGCCAGCAGCGTAAACCCGGAAGAGACCCAGTACTTC. Translated: CASSVNPEETQYF. This rearrangement joins TRBV9 to TRBJ2-5; D remains unclear. The CDR3 contains 13 residues. CDR1 and CDR2 from the germline V gene are SGDLS and YYNGEE. V lost 1 base and J 3 bases, leaving 7 bases between the germline ends.

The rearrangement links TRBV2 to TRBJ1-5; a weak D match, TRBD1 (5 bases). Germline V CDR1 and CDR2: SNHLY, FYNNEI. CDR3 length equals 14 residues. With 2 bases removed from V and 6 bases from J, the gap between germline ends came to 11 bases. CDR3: CASSEQGIGQPQHF. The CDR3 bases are TGTGCCAGCAGTGAACAGGGAATCGGTCAGCCCCAGCATTTT.

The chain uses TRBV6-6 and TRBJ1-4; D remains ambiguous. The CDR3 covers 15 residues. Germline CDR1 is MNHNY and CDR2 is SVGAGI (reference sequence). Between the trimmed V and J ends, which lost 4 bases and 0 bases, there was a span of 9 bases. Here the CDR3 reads CASSSIGATNEKLFF. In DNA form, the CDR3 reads TGTGCCAGCAGTTCTATCGGCGCAACTAATGAAAAACTGTTTTTT.

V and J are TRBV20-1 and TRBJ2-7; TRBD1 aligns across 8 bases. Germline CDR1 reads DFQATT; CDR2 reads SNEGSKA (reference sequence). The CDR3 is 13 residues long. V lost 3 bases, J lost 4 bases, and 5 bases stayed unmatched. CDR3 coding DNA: TGCAGTGCTAGTCCAGGGGGCCTATACGAGCAGTACTTC. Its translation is CSASPGGLYEQYF.

For the CDR3, the DNA is TGTGCCAGCAGCCTTGAGGGGAATGAAAAACTGTTTTTT. It yields the protein CASSLEGNEKLFF. The V call is TRBV7-9, the J call TRBJ1-4; possibly TRBD1 for D (5 bases). This CDR3 is built from 13 residues. Between the trimmed V and J ends, which lost 5 bases and 5 bases, there was a span of 9 bases. Germline V gives CDR1 SEHNR, CDR2 FQNEAQ (reference sequence).

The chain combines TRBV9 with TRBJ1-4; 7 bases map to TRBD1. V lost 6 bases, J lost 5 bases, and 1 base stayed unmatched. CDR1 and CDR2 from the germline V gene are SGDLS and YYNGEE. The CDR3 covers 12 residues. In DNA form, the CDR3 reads TGTGCCAGCAAGGGACAGAATGAAAAACTGTTTTTT. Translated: CASKGQNEKLFF.

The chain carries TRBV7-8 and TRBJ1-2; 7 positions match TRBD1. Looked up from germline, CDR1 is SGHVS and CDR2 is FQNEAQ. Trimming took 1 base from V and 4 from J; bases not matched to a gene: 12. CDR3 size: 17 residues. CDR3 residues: CASSLVFGPGTVYGYTF. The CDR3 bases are TGTGCCAGCAGCTTAGTCTTCGGGCCCGGGACAGTCTATGGCTACACCTTC.

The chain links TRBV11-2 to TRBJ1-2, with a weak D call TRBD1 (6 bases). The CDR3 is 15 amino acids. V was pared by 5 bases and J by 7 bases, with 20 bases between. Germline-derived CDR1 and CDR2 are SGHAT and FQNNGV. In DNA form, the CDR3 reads TGTGCCAGCAGCACCCCTCGGGGGGGCGGAGGTGGCTACACCTTC. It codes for CASSTPRGGGGGYTF.

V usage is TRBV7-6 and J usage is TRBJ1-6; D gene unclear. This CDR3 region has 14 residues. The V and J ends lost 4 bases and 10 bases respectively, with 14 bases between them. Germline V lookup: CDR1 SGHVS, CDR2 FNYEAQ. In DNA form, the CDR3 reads TGTGCCAGCAGCTCCGGGCCTTTACCCTCACCCCTCCACTTT. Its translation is CASSSGPLPSPLHF. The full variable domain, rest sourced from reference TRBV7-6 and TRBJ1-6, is GAGVSQSPRYKVTKRGQDVALRCDPISGHVSLYWYRQALGQGPEFLTYFNYEAQQDKSGLPNDRFSAERPEGSISTLTIQRTEQRDSAMYRCASSSGPLPSPLHFGNGTRLTVT.

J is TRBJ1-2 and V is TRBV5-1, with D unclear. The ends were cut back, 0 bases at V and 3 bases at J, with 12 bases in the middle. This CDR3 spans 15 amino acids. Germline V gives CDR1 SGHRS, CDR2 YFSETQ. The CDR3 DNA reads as TGCGCCAGCAGCTTGGCCTTGTCAGAAGACTATGGCTACACCTTC. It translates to CASSLALSEDYGYTF. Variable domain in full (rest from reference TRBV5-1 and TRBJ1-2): KAGVTQTPRYLIKTRGQQVTLSCSPISGHRSVSWYQQTPGQGLQFLFEYFSETQRNKGNFPGRFSGRQFSNSRSEMNVSTLELGDSALYLCASSLALSEDYGYTFGSGTRLTVV.